This T cell receptor beta chain was profiled in a study of cytomegalovirus exposure and HLA in healthy donors. The primer mix had 60 Vbeta and 13 Jbeta primers. Libraries were prepared by immunoSEQ multiplex PCR; TCRdb keeps only in-frame clonotypes and omits some of them. The sample records about 180,000 clones, more than 75% being singletons. Per the germline V gene, CDR1 is GTSNPN and CDR2 is SVGIG (reference sequence). The ends were cut back, 8 bases at V and 6 bases at J, with 16 bases in the middle. The CDR3 runs 12 residues. Regarding this clone: Its target is unknown.

Study results and limitations: Some V segments (TRBV6-2 and TRBV6-3 among them) were excluded as indistinguishable. Association of a missense DCLRE1C variant with TCR beta V- and J-gene trimming was reported in a later analysis. The investigators catalogued 150 to 200 TCR beta chains as cytomegalovirus-associated.

This TCR came from a man aged 35 to 55 in good health and CMV-seronegative. Sequenced input: PBMCs. The rearrangement links TRBV30 to TRBJ1-2, with D tentatively TRBD1 (5 bases). This CDR3 reads CAGAGGRNGYTF. As DNA, the CDR3 is TGTGCCGGGGCGGGGGGAAGGAATGGCTACACCTTC.